This TCR beta chain comes out of a study of blood T cell repertoires in COVID-19. Overall study context: From the United States, Italy and Spain came samples of acute and convalescent COVID-19. The analysed material was cDNA or gDNA that came from T cells, B-cell-depleted T cells, or PBMCs.

In the original processing: It was from reference gene primer amplification that nucleated cell counts were estimated. TCRdb's copy holds only in-frame clones and misses some; the assay was immunoSEQ multiplex PCR. The V and J calls and the clone size are those of that table, but D and trimming were determined from the DNA. The sample yields some 94,000 clones, more than 75% seen once. As concerns this clone: This CDR3 is also generated by other DNA sequences in the sample.

The V gene's germline CDR1 is SGDLS and CDR2 YYNGEE. This CDR3 region has 15 residues. V was clipped by 3 bases and J by 0 bases; unmatched bases: 1. Sequencing was done on a sample of peripheral blood. This clonotype was sampled from a human donor in a cohort sampled during active COVID-19. J is TRBJ1-3 and V is TRBV9, with 9 bases lining up with TRBD1. CDR3 protein: CASSEQGASGNTIYF. In DNA, the CDR3 is TGTGCCAGCAGCGAACAGGGGGCCTCTGGAAACACCATATATTTT. Full variable domain (missing parts from reference TRBV9 and TRBJ1-3): DSGVTQTPKHLITATGQRVTLRCSPRSGDLSVYWYQQSLDQGLQFLIQYYNGEERAKGNILERFSAQQFPDLHSELNLSSLELGDSALYFCASSEQGASGNTIYFGEGSWLTVV.